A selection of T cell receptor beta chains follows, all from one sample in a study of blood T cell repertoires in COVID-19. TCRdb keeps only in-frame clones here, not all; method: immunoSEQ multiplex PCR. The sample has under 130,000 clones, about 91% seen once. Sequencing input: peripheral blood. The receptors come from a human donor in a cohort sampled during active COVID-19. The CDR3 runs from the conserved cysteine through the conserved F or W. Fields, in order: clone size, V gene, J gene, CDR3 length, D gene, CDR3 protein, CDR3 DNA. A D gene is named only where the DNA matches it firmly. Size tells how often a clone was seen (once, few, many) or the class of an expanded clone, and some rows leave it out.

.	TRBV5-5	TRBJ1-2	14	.	CASSLTVGGIGYTF	TGTGCCAGCAGCTTAACGGTGGGAGGGATTGGCTACACCTTC
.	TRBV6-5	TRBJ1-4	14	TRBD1	CASSYGRGREKLFF	TGTGCCAGCAGTTACGGCAGGGGGCGTGAAAAACTGTTTTTT
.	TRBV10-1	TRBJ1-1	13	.	CASSESLGREAFF	TGCGCCAGCAGTGAGTCCCTAGGTCGTGAAGCTTTCTTT
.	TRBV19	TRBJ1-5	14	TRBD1	CASSIRQGGQPQHF	TGTGCCAGTAGTATCCGGCAGGGGGGTCAGCCCCAGCATTTT
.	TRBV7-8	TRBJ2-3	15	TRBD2	CASSLAGRETDTQYF	TGTGCCAGCAGCTTAGCGGGGAGGGAAACAGATACGCAGTATTTT
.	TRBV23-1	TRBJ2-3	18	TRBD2	CASSQSSFLAGATDTQYF	TGCGCCAGCAGTCAATCTTCTTTTCTAGCGGGAGCCACAGATACGCAGTATTTT
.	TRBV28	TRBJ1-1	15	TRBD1	CASPQTGGSSTEAFF	TGTGCCAGCCCCCAGACAGGGGGCAGTAGCACTGAAGCTTTCTTT
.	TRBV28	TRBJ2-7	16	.	CASSLHVGSVAYEQYF	TGTGCCAGCAGTTTACACGTGGGTAGCGTGGCCTACGAGCAGTACTTC
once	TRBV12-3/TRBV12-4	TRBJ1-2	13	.	CASSSETNYGYTF	TGTGCCAGCAGTTCCGAGACTAACTATGGCTACACCTTC
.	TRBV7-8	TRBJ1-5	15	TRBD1	CASSPEQGAYQPQHF	TGTGCCAGCAGTCCAGAACAGGGGGCTTATCAGCCCCAGCATTTT
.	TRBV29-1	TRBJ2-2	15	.	CSVDGGGLPTGELFF	TGCAGCGTTGACGGTGGAGGACTACCCACCGGGGAGCTGTTTTTT
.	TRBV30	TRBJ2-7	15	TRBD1	CAWRGPGTGSYEQYF	TGTGCCTGGAGGGGGCCGGGGACAGGTTCCTACGAGCAGTACTTC
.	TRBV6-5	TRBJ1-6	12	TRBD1	CASRTGDSPLHF	TGTGCCAGCCGCACAGGGGATTCACCCCTCCACTTT
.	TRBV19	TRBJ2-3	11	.	CASSIRDTQYF	TGTGCCAGTAGTATACGAGATACGCAGTATTTT
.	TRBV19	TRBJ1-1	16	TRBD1	CASSIADRGRDTEAFF	TGTGCCAGTAGTATAGCTGACAGGGGGCGTGACACTGAAGCTTTCTTT
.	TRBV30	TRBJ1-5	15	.	CAWSVTGLNNQPQHF	TGTGCCTGGAGTGTAACTGGACTCAACAATCAGCCCCAGCATTTT
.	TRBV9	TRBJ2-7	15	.	CASSVGPGEAYEQYF	TGTGCCAGCAGCGTAGGACCGGGGGAGGCTTACGAGCAGTACTTC
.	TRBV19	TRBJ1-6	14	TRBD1	CASSMRTGGSPLHF	TGTGCCAGTAGTATGCGCACAGGGGGATCACCCCTCCACTTT
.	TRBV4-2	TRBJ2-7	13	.	CASSPSRSYEQYF	TGTGCCAGCAGCCCTTCCCGCTCCTACGAGCAGTACTTC
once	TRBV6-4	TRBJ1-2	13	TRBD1	CASSESQGYGYTF	TGTGCCAGCAGTGAGTCACAGGGGTATGGCTACACCTTC
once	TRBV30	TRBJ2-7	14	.	CAWSPLIVTYEQYF	TGTGCCTGGAGTCCTTTAATAGTTACCTACGAGCAGTACTTC
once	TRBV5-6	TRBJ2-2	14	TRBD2	CASSLAGTTGELFF	TGTGCCAGCAGCCTAGCGGGTACAACCGGGGAGCTGTTTTTT
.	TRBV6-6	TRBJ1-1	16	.	CASSYTQAGANTEAFF	TGTGCCAGCAGTTACACCCAAGCGGGTGCGAACACTGAAGCTTTCTTT
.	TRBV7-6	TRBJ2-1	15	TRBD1	CASSSGDRGVSEQFF	TGTGCCAGCAGCTCCGGGGACAGGGGCGTGAGTGAGCAGTTCTTC
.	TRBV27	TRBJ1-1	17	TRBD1	CASSLNRGRRENTEAFF	TGTGCCAGCAGTTTAAACAGGGGGCGCCGAGAGAACACTGAAGCTTTCTTT
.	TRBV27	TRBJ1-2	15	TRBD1	CASSLTGTGAYGYTF	TGTGCCAGCAGTTTGACCGGGACAGGGGCCTATGGCTACACCTTC
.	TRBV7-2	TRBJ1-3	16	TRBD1	CASTPDRLRSGNTIYF	TGTGCCAGCACCCCGGACAGGCTTCGCTCTGGAAACACCATATATTTT
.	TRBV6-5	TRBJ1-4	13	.	CASNTGRDEKLFF	TGTGCCAGCAATACCGGGAGGGATGAAAAACTGTTTTTT
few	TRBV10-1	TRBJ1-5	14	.	CATSEGLGNQPQHF	TGCGCCACCTCCGAGGGATTGGGCAATCAGCCCCAGCATTTT
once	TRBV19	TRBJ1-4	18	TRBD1	CASSPGWGQWTSNEKLFF	TGTGCCAGTAGTCCTGGGTGGGGACAGTGGACTTCTAATGAAAAACTGTTTTTT
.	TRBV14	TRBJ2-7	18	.	CASSQRGGLAGGFYEQYF	TGTGCCAGCAGCCAAAGAGGGGGCCTTGCGGGGGGCTTCTACGAGCAGTACTTC
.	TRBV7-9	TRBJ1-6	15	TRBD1	CASSTQQGNNSPLHF	TGTGCCAGCAGCACTCAACAGGGGAATAATTCACCCCTCCACTTT
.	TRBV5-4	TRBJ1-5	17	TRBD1	CASSLRTGQGVNQPQHF	TGTGCCAGCAGCTTGAGGACTGGACAGGGGGTTAATCAGCCCCAGCATTTT
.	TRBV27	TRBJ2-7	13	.	CASQKRVAYEQYF	TGTGCCAGCCAAAAGAGGGTCGCCTACGAGCAGTACTTC
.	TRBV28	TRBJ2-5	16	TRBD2	CASSLGTSGRLKTQYF	TGTGCCAGCAGTTTAGGGACTAGCGGGAGGTTAAAGACCCAGTACTTC
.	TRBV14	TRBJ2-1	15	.	CASSPPYGIVNEQFF	TGTGCCAGCAGCCCCCCCTACGGGATCGTTAATGAGCAGTTCTTC
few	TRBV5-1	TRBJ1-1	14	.	CASSLEQSNTEAFF	TGCGCCAGCAGCTTGGAACAGTCGAACACTGAAGCTTTCTTT
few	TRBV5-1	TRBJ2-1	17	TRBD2	CASSTRPAGELYNEQFF	TGCGCCAGCAGCACCCGGCCAGCGGGAGAACTATACAATGAGCAGTTCTTC
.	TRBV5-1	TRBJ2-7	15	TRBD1	CASSLTTGGPYEQYF	TGCGCCAGCAGCTTGACAACAGGGGGGCCCTACGAGCAGTACTTC
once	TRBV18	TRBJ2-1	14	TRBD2	CASSRTSGRDEQFF	TGTGCCAGCTCCCGGACTAGCGGGAGGGATGAGCAGTTCTTC
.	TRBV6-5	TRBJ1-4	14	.	CASSSGLANEKLFF	TGTGCCAGCAGTTCAGGGTTGGCTAATGAAAAACTGTTTTTT
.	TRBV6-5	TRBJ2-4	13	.	CASSYERGNIQYF	TGTGCCAGCAGTTACGAAAGGGGGAACATTCAGTACTTC
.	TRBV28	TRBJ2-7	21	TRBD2	CASSFSLASGTSGRPSYEQYF	TGTGCCAGCAGTTTTTCGCTAGCCTCCGGGACTAGCGGGAGGCCCTCCTACGAGCAGTACTTC